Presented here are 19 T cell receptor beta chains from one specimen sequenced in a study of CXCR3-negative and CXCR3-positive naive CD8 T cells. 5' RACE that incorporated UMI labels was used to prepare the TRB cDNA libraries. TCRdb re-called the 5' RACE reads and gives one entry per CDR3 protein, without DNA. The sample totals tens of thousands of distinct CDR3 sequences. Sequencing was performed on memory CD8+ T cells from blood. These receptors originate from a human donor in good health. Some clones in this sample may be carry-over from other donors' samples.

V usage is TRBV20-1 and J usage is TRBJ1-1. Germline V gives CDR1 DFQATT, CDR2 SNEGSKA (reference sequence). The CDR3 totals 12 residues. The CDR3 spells CSASATDTEAFF.

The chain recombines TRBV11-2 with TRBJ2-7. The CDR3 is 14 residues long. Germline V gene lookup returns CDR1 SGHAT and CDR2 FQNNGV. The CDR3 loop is CASSPVRLLDEQYF.

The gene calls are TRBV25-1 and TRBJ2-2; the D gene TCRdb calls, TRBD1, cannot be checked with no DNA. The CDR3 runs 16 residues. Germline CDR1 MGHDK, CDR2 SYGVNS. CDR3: CASSEGRTLNTGELFF.

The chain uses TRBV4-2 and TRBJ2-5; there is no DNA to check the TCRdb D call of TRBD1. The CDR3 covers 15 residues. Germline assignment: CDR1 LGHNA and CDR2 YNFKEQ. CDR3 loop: CASSQAALAQETQYF.

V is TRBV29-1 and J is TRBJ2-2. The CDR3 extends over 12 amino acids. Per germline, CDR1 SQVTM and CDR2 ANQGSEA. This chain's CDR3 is CSVELNTGELFF.

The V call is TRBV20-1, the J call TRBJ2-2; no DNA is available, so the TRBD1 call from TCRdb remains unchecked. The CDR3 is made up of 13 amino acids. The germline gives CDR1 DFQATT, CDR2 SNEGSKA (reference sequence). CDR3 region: CSAATGFTGELFF.

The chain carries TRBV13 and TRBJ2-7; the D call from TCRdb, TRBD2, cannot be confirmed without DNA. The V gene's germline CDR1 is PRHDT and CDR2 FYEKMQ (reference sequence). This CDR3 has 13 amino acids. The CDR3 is CASNGGVISEQYF.

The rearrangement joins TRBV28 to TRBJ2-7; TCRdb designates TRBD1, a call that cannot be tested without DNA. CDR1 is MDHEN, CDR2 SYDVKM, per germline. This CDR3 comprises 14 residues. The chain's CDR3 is CASSTTRTGVEQYF.

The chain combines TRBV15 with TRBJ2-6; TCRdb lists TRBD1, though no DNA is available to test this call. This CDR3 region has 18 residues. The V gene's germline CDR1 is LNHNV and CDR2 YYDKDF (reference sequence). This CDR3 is CATSRVETGNSGANVLTF.

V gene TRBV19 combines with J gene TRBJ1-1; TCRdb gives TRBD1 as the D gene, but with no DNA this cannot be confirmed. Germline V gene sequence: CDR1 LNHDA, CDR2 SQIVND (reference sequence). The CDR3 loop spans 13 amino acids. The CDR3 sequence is CASTKTENTEAFF.

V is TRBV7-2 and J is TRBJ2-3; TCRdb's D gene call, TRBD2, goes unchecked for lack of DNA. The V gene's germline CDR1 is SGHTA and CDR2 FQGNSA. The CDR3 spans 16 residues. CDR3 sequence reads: CASSSYGGAGTDTQYF. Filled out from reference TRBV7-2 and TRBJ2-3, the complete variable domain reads GAGVSQSPSNKVTEKGKDVELRCDPISGHTALYWYRQSLGQGLEFLIYFQGNSAPDKSGLPSDRFSAERTGGSVSTLTIQRTQQEDSAVYLCASSSYGGAGTDTQYFGPGTRLTVL.

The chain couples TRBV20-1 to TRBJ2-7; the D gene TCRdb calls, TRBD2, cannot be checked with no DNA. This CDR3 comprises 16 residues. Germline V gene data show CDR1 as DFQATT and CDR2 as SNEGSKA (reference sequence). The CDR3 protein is CSAPGTSGGAEYEQYF.

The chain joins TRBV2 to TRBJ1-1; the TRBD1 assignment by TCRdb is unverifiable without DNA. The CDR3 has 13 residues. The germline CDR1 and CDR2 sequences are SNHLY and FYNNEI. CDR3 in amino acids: CASSGQEEAEAFF.

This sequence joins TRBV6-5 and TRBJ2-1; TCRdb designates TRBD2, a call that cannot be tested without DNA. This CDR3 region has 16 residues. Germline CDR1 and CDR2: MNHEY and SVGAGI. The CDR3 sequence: CASSYRGLARSNEQFF.

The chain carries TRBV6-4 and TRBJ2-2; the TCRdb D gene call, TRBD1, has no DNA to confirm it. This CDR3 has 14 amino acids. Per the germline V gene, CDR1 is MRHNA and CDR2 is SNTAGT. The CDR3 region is CASRGTGEAGELFF.

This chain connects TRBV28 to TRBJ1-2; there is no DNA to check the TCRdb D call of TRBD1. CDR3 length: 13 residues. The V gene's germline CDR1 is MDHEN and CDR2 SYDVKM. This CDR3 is CASSLRQKYGYTF.

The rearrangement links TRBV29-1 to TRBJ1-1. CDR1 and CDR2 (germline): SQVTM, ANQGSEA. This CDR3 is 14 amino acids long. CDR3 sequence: CSVEDRRNLAEAFF.

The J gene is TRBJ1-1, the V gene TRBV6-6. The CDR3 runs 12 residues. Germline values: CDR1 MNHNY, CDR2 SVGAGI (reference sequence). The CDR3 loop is CASSHRVDPAFF.

The CDR3 is CASSPSGGGNTGELFF. The V call is TRBV18, the J call TRBJ2-2; as DNA is missing, the TRBD1 call by TCRdb cannot be tested. This CDR3 is 16 amino acids long. In germline, CDR1 is KGHSH, CDR2 LQKENI.